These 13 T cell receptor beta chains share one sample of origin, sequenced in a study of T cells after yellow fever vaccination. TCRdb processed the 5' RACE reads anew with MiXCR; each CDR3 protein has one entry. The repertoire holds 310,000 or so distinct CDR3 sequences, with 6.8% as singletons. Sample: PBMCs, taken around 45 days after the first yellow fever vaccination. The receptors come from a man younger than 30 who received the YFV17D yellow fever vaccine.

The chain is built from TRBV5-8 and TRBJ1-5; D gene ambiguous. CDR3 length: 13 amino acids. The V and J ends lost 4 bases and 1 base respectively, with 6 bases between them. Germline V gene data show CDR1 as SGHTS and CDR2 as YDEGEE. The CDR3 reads CASSPASNQPQHF. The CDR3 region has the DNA TGTGCCAGCAGCCCCGCGAGCAATCAGCCCCAGCATTTT.

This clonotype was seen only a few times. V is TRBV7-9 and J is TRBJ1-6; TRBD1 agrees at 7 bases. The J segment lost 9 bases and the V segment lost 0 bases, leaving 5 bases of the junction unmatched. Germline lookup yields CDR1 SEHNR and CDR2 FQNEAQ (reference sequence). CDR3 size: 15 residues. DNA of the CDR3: TGTGCCAGCAGCTTAGCCCGGACAGGTTTTTCACCCCTCCACTTT. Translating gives CASSLARTGFSPLHF.

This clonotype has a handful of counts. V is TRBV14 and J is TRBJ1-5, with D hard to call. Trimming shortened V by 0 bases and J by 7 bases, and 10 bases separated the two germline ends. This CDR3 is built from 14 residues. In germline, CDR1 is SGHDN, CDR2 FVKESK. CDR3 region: CASSQEGGQQPQHF. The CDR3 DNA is TGTGCCAGCAGCCAAGAGGGAGGGCAGCAGCCCCAGCATTTT.

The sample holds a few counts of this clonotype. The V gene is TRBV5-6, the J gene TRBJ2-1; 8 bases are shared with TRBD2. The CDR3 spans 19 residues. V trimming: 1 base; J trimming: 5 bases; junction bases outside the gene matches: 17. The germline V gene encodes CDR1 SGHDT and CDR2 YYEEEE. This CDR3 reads CASSLMSGGGPRIHNEQFF. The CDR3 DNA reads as TGTGCCAGCAGCTTGATGTCTGGCGGGGGGCCCCGAATTCACAATGAGCAGTTCTTC.

The CDR3 is CASSQERGRETQYF. In DNA form, the CDR3 reads TGCGCCAGCAGCCAAGAAAGGGGACGGGAGACCCAGTACTTC. The chain links TRBV4-3 to TRBJ2-5; D is tentatively TRBD1 or TRBD2 (5 bases each). The germline V gene has CDR1 LGHNA and CDR2 YSLEER. The CDR3 sequence is 14 residues long. Trimming left V 0 bases short and J 5 bases short, with 10 bases between.

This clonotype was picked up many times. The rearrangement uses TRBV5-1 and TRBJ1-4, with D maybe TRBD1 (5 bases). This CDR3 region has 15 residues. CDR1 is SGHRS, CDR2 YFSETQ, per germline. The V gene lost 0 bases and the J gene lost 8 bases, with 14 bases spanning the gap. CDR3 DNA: TGCGCCAGCAGCTTGGTTTCCCGGGGCGGGGAAAAACTGTTTTTT. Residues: CASSLVSRGGEKLFF.

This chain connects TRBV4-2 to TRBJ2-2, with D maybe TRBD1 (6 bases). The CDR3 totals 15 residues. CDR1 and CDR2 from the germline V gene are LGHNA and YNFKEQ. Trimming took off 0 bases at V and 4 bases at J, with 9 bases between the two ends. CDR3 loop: CASSQDWTVTGELFF. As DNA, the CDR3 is TGTGCCAGCAGCCAAGATTGGACAGTCACCGGGGAGCTGTTTTTT.

The chain's CDR3 is CASSLPGTGGTEAFF. The CDR3 DNA follows: TGTGCCAGCAGCCTACCCGGGACAGGGGGTACTGAAGCTTTCTTT. This chain links TRBV9 with TRBJ1-1, with 11 nucleotides matching TRBD1. CDR1 is SGDLS and CDR2 is YYNGEE in the germline V gene. V lost 4 bases and J lost 5; bases outside the gene matches: 7. This CDR3 spans 15 amino acids.

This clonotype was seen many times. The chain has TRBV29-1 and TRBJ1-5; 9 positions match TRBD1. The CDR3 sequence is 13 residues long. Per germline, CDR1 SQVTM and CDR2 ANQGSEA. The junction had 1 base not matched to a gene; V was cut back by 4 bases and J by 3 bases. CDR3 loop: CSVGDRVNQPQHF. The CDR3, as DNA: TGCAGCGTTGGGGACAGGGTCAATCAGCCCCAGCATTTT. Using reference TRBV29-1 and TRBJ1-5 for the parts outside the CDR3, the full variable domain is SAVISQKPSRDICQRGTSLTIQCQVDSQVTMMFWYRQQPGQSLTLIATANQGSEATYESGFVIDKFPISRPNLTFSTLTVSNMSPEDSSIYLCSVGDRVNQPQHFGDGTRLSIL.

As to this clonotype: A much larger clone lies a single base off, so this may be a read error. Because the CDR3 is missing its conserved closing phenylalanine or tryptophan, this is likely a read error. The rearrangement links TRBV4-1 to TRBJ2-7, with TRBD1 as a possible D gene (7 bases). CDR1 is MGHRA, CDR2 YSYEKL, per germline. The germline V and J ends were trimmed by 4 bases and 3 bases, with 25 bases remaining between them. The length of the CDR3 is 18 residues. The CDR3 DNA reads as TGCGCCAGCAGCCTATTGATTTCAGCCGGGACAGCGGGCTACGAGCAGTACCTC. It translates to CASSLLISAGTAGYEQYL.

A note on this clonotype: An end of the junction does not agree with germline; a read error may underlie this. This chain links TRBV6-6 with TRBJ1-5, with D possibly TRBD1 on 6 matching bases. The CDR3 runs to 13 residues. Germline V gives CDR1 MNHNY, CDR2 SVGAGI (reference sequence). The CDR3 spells CASTPGGRDILYF. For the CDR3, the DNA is TGTGCCAGCACCCCGGGGGGGCGGGATATTCTGTATTTT.

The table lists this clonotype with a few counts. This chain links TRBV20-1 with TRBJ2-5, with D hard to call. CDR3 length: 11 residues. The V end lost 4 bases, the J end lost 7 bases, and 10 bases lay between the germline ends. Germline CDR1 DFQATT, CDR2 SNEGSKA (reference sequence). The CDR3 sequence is CSAKRAGTQYF. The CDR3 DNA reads TGCAGTGCTAAGAGAGCCGGGACCCAGTACTTC.

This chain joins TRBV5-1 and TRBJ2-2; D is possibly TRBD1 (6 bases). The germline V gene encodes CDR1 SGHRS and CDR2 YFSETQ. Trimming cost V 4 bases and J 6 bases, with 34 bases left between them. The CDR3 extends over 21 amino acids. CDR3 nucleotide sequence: TGCGCCAGCAGCATCGATTACCCAGGGGAAGAGGCGGTAATTCTATCCGGGGAGCTGTTTTTT. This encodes CASSIDYPGEEAVILSGELFF.